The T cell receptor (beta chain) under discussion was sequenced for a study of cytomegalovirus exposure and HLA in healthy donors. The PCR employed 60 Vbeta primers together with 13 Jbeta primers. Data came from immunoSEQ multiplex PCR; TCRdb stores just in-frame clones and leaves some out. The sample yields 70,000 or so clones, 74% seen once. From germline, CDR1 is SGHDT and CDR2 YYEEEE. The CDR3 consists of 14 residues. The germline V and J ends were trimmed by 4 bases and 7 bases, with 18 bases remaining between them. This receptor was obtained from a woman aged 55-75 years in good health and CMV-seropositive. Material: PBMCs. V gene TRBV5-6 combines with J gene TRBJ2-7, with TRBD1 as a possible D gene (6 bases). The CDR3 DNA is TGTGCCAGCAGCCTAGTCAGGGGTGGCGGAGAGCAGTACTTC. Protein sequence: CASSLVRGGGEQYF. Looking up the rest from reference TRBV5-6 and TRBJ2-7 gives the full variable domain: DAGVTQSPTHLIKTRGQQVTLRCSPKSGHDTVSWYQQALGQGPQFIFQYYEEEERQRGNFPDRFSGHQFPNYSSELNVNALLLGDSALYLCASSLVRGGGEQYFGPGTRLTVT.